This TCR beta chain was retrieved from a study of shared clonotypes between healthy human individuals. Study-wide points: It was the non-shared clonotypes that had lower generation probabilities than clonotypes shared by all four donors. The authors expected sequencing depth to affect clonotype sharing among donors.

Comments on this clone: Its specificity is unknown.

The table came from immunoSEQ multiplex PCR; TCRdb's copy has only in-frame clones and leaves some out. The data show some 300,000 clones, less than 75% seen once. The CDR3 sequence is 15 residues long. Germline CDR1 and CDR2: SGHRS and YFSETQ. The V and J genes are TRBV5-1 and TRBJ2-5; 7 bases align to TRBD2. The J call is uncertain, as TRBJ2-7 better fits the DNA end. The TCR was taken from a young man in good health. The sample consisted of memory CD4+ T cells sorted from blood. Subset specified: CD45RA-negative fraction. CDR3 bases: TGCGCCAGCAGCCTGCTTGCGGGAGCATCCTACGAGCAGTACTTC. Encoded protein: CASSLLAGASYEQYF.